These 27 T cell receptor beta chains came from one sample sequenced in a study of cytomegalovirus exposure and HLA in healthy donors. PCR was performed using 60 Vbeta and 13 Jbeta primers. The repertoire was sequenced with immunoSEQ multiplex PCR; TCRdb's copy has only in-frame clones and lacks some. The sample records under 200,000 clones, around 72% being singletons. Sample: PBMCs. These receptors all stem from a female donor in good health and CMV-seronegative.

This clone was seen a handful of times. The V call is TRBV12-5, the J call TRBJ1-3, with D possibly TRBD1 on 5 matching bases. The CDR3 runs 13 residues. V dropped 5 bases and J dropped 4 bases, with 9 bases sitting between them. Germline values: CDR1 LGHNT, CDR2 FRNRAP. DNA of the CDR3: TGTGCTAGTGGTCCGGGGGACGGAAACACCATATATTTT. This sequence encodes CASGPGDGNTIYF.

This rearrangement joins TRBV28 to TRBJ2-7; 8 bases align to TRBD2. This CDR3 contains 12 residues. Trimming at V came to 10 bases and at J to 5 bases, leaving 7 bases not matched to a gene. Germline V gives CDR1 MDHEN, CDR2 SYDVKM. CDR3 amino acids: CATSGSTHEQYF. In nucleotides, the CDR3 is TGTGCCACCAGCGGGAGCACCCACGAGCAGTACTTC.

This rearrangement joins TRBV29-1 to TRBJ1-5; possibly TRBD1 for D (5 bases). This CDR3 comprises 12 residues. From germline, CDR1 is SQVTM and CDR2 ANQGSEA. Trimming left V 7 bases short and J 4 bases short, with 11 bases between. The CDR3 nucleotides are TGCAGCGCCCGGACAAGTAATCAGCCCCAGCATTTT. As protein: CSARTSNQPQHF.

The V gene is TRBV4-3, the J gene TRBJ2-5; 11 bases map to TRBD2. Germline V gene lookup returns CDR1 LGHNA and CDR2 YSLEER. The CDR3 runs to 17 residues. J lost 2 bases, V lost 1 base, and 6 bases had no gene match. The CDR3 nucleotides read TGCGCCAGCAGCCAAGGGGAGACTAGCGGGATTCAAGAGACCCAGTACTTC. Translating it yields CASSQGETSGIQETQYF.

The V gene is TRBV13, the J gene TRBJ2-5; TRBD2 agrees at 10 bases. Germline V lookup: CDR1 PRHDT, CDR2 FYEKMQ (reference sequence). CDR3 length: 15 residues. V dropped 5 bases and J dropped 1; count of bases not matched to a gene: 4. This chain's CDR3 is CASSIRTSGQETQYF. The CDR3 DNA sequence: TGTGCCAGCAGCATCCGGACTAGCGGCCAAGAGACCCAGTACTTC.

DNA for the CDR3: TGTGCCTGGAAAGGGGGCGCGGGGGGGGGCACTGAAGCTTTCTTT. Protein product: CAWKGGAGGGTEAFF. V is TRBV30 and J is TRBJ1-1, with 7 bases matching TRBD1. CDR1 and CDR2 from the germline V gene are GTSNPN and SVGIG (reference sequence). This CDR3 is built from 15 residues. The V gene end was trimmed by 4 bases and the J gene end by 4 bases; junction bases not matched to a gene: 12.

This clone appeared once. This rearrangement joins TRBV7-3 to TRBJ2-1, with 8 positions matching TRBD2. J was trimmed by 5 bases and V by 5 bases; bases with no gene match: 8. This CDR3 is 15 amino acids long. CDR1 and CDR2 (germline): SGHTA, FQGTGA. The CDR3 DNA reads as TGTGCCAGCAGCCCCCAAGCGGGAGCAAACAATGAGCAGTTCTTC. Protein product: CASSPQAGANNEQFF.

The CDR3 coding sequence is TGTGCCAGCAGTGAAAGGGCTAGCGGGTACAATGAGCAGTTCTTC. This gives the protein CASSERASGYNEQFF. The chain has TRBV6-1 and TRBJ2-1, with 8 nucleotides matching TRBD2. This CDR3 has 15 residues. V shed 2 bases and J 4 bases; nucleotides not matched to a gene: 4. Germline loops: CDR1 MNHNS, CDR2 SASEGT.

The V call is TRBV7-9, the J call TRBJ2-2, with D unresolved. Between the trimmed V and J ends, which lost 1 base and 1 base, there was a span of 7 bases. The germline V gene encodes CDR1 SEHNR and CDR2 FQNEAQ (reference sequence). This CDR3 region has 15 residues. DNA of the CDR3: TGTGCCAGCAGCTTAGAGCAGGAGAACACCGGGGAGCTGTTTTTT. Protein sequence: CASSLEQENTGELFF.

This clone was recorded a few times. The genes are TRBV19 and TRBJ2-5, with 9 positions matching TRBD1. V shed 6 bases and J 4 bases; nucleotides not matched to a gene: 9. The CDR3 contains 15 residues. The germline V gene has CDR1 LNHDA and CDR2 SQIVND (reference sequence). The CDR3 loop reads CASRIGTGRPETQYF. CDR3 DNA: TGTGCCAGTAGAATCGGGACAGGGCGTCCAGAGACCCAGTACTTC.

This chain uses TRBV6-5 with TRBJ2-3; TRBD2 aligns across 8 bases. The CDR3 is 15 amino acids. The germline V gene has CDR1 MNHEY and CDR2 SVGAGI. V lost 0 bases to trimming and J lost 1 base; unmatched junction nucleotides: 0. Here the CDR3 reads CASSYSRGGTDTQYF. Here the CDR3 DNA reads TGTGCCAGCAGTTACTCGCGGGGGGGCACAGATACGCAGTATTTT.

The chain uses TRBV5-6 and TRBJ2-4; the match to TRBD2 covers 8 bases. The V and J ends lost 0 bases and 2 bases, in that order; junction bases with no gene match: 4. The CDR3 is 16 residues long. Germline-derived CDR1 and CDR2 are SGHDT and YYEEEE. The CDR3 spells CASSLAGGDTKNIQYF. In nucleotides, the CDR3 is TGTGCCAGCAGCTTGGCCGGGGGGGATACCAAAAACATTCAGTACTTC. The full variable domain, its missing parts supplied by reference TRBV5-6 and TRBJ2-4, is DAGVTQSPTHLIKTRGQQVTLRCSPKSGHDTVSWYQQALGQGPQFIFQYYEEEERQRGNFPDRFSGHQFPNYSSELNVNALLLGDSALYLCASSLAGGDTKNIQYFGAGTRLSVL.

The V gene is TRBV4-1, the J gene TRBJ2-1, with a weak D call TRBD2 (6 bases). The length of the CDR3 is 16 residues. Germline-derived CDR1 and CDR2 are MGHRA and YSYEKL. Trimming stripped 5 bases from V and 0 bases from J, with 14 bases between. This chain's CDR3 is CASSSLALSSYNEQFF. DNA of the CDR3: TGCGCCAGCAGCTCTCTAGCGCTTAGCTCCTACAATGAGCAGTTCTTC.

This clone was counted only a few times. CDR3 DNA sequence: TGTGCCAGCAGTTCGGGGTCCTTAGGGGCTTTCTTT. Translation gives CASSSGSLGAFF. The V gene is TRBV28, the J gene TRBJ1-1; D is uncertain. The V gene's germline CDR1 is MDHEN and CDR2 SYDVKM. Trimming shortened V by 4 bases and J by 11 bases, and 14 bases separated the two germline ends. The CDR3 sequence is 12 residues long.

The V gene is TRBV18, the J gene TRBJ1-1; D perhaps matches TRBD1 (6 bases). V lost 3 bases and J 2 bases, leaving 13 bases between the germline ends. Germline CDR1 and CDR2: KGHSH and LQKENI. The CDR3 extends over 15 amino acids. CDR3 sequence (DNA): TGTGCCAGCTCACCCGTAGACAGGCCAAACACTGAAGCTTTCTTT. Amino acids: CASSPVDRPNTEAFF.

This clone was found a few times. The chain carries TRBV10-3 and TRBJ2-1, with 12 nucleotides matching TRBD2. The V gene end was trimmed by 0 bases and the J gene end by 4 bases; junction bases not matched to a gene: 4. Germline V lookup: CDR1 ENHRY, CDR2 SYGVKD. This CDR3 region has 17 residues. The CDR3 here is CAISESGLAGLYNEQFF. DNA of the CDR3: TGTGCCATCAGTGAGTCCGGACTAGCGGGGCTTTACAATGAGCAGTTCTTC.

This clone turned up a few times. The chain joins TRBV5-1 to TRBJ2-5; 15 positions agree with TRBD2. The CDR3 consists of 16 residues. V shed 4 bases and J 11 bases; nucleotides not matched to a gene: 12. Germline CDR1 is SGHRS and CDR2 is YFSETQ. The CDR3 nucleotides read TGCGCCAGCAGCCCAGGCGGGACTAGCGGGAGGCGGGAGCAGTACTTC. Translation gives CASSPGGTSGRREQYF.

J is TRBJ2-7 and V is TRBV28; the D gene is possibly TRBD1 (7 bases). The CDR3 loop spans 17 amino acids. Germline V lookup: CDR1 MDHEN, CDR2 SYDVKM. Trimming removed 6 bases at V and 4 bases at J, with 25 bases between. CDR3 DNA: TGTGCCAGCAGCCGTGACAGGGAAGGGGGGTGGGGGTACGAGCAGTACTTC. This gives the protein CASSRDREGGWGYEQYF. The full variable domain, rest sourced from reference TRBV28 and TRBJ2-7, is DVKVTQSSRYLVKRTGEKVFLECVQDMDHENMFWYRQDPGLGLRLIYFSYDVKMKEKGDIPEGYSVSREKKERFSLILESASTNQTSMYLCASSRDREGGWGYEQYFGPGTRLTVT.

This clone has just a few counts. V and J are TRBV4-2 and TRBJ2-5; perhaps TRBD2 as D (7 bases). Per the germline V gene, CDR1 is LGHNA and CDR2 is YNFKEQ. This CDR3 has 16 amino acids. The V end lost 0 bases, the J end lost 4 bases, and 15 bases lay between the germline ends. In DNA, the CDR3 is TGTGCCAGCAGCCAAGATCCCGCGGGGGCGTCAGAGACCCAGTACTTC. It codes for CASSQDPAGASETQYF.

CDR3: CASSEGRGEYEQYF. In DNA form, the CDR3 reads TGTGCCAGCAGTGAAGGGCGGGGGGAGTACGAGCAGTACTTC. V and J are TRBV2 and TRBJ2-5; TRBD2 aligns across 8 bases. The DNA end is more similar to TRBJ2-7, so the J call may be wrong. In germline, CDR1 is SNHLY, CDR2 FYNNEI. The CDR3 has 14 amino acids.

The J gene is TRBJ1-4, the V gene TRBV14; TRBD1 might be the D (5 bases). The CDR3 totals 15 residues. Between the trimmed V and J ends, which lost 1 base and 7 bases, there was a span of 13 bases. Germline assignment: CDR1 SGHDN and CDR2 FVKESK. CDR3 bases: TGTGCCAGCAGCCAAGTTAGGGGTGCTTTTGAAAAACTGTTTTTT. It encodes CASSQVRGAFEKLFF.

V usage is TRBV4-3 and J usage is TRBJ1-2, with TRBD1 identical over 10 bases. CDR1 and CDR2 (germline): LGHNA, YSLEER. Losses at the gene ends were 2 bases for V and 7 bases for J; bases not matched to a gene: 10. The CDR3 is 16 residues long. The CDR3 spells CASSQTSPTGGRGYTF. As DNA, the CDR3 is TGCGCCAGCAGCCAAACCTCCCCGACAGGGGGCCGTGGCTACACCTTC.

The V gene is TRBV9, the J gene TRBJ2-6, with unresolved D. V lost 4 bases to trimming and J lost 4 bases, with 12 bases between them. CDR3 length equals 15 residues. Germline V gene lookup returns CDR1 SGDLS and CDR2 YYNGEE. In nucleotides, the CDR3 is TGTGCCAGCAGCCCCGGCCTCGGGGGGGCCAACGTCCTGACTTTC. Translated, it gives CASSPGLGGANVLTF.

The chain joins TRBV15 to TRBJ2-7, with TRBD1 matching 7 bases. J gave up 3 bases and V 4 bases, and 9 bases lay outside the gene matches. Per germline, CDR1 LNHNV and CDR2 YYDKDF (reference sequence). CDR3 length: 15 amino acids. CDR3 in amino acids: CATSTSRDRDYEQYF. The CDR3 DNA follows: TGTGCCACCAGCACATCCCGGGACAGAGACTACGAGCAGTACTTC.

The V call is TRBV28, the J call TRBJ2-5; D possibly corresponds to TRBD1 (6 bases). Germline CDR1 reads MDHEN; CDR2 reads SYDVKM. The CDR3 runs to 15 residues. The V and J ends lost 2 bases and 1 base respectively, with 11 bases between them. The CDR3 loop reads CASSLGDTLQETQYF. The CDR3 DNA follows: TGTGCCAGCAGTTTAGGGGACACACTCCAAGAGACCCAGTACTTC.

V gene TRBV30 combines with J gene TRBJ2-5; a weak D match, TRBD1 (5 bases). The CDR3 contains 13 residues. Trimming took off 0 bases at V and 1 base at J, with 6 bases between the two ends. In germline, CDR1 is GTSNPN, CDR2 SVGIG (reference sequence). CDR3 loop: CAWSVGLQETQYF. In DNA form, the CDR3 reads TGTGCCTGGAGTGTGGGGCTCCAAGAGACCCAGTACTTC. Looking up the rest from reference TRBV30 and TRBJ2-5 gives the full variable domain: SQTIHQWPATLVQPVGSPLSLECTVEGTSNPNLYWYRQAAGRGLQLLFYSVGIGQISSEVPQNLSASRPQDRQFILSSKKLLLSDSGFYLCAWSVGLQETQYFGPGTRLLVL.

The count of this clone is one. This chain connects TRBV6-5 to TRBJ1-5; no definite D call. CDR3 length equals 15 residues. Trimming removed 0 bases from V and 3 bases from J, with 9 bases in between. Germline assignment: CDR1 MNHEY and CDR2 SVGAGI. CDR3 coding DNA: TGTGCCAGCAGTTACTCAGCCAGGAACAATCAGCCCCAGCATTTT. It specifies CASSYSARNNQPQHF.